This T cell receptor beta chain was obtained from a study of vaccination and CD4 T cells after COVID-19. The CDR3 has 15 residues. V gave up 2 bases and J gave up 0 bases, with 11 bases separating them. Germline CDR1 reads MNHNS; CDR2 reads SASEGT. Documented time point: late sampling 161 to 241 days after vaccination in three convalescent patients. MiXCR was run by TCRdb on the PCR reads, yielding one entry per CDR3 protein. The repertoire holds some 29,000 distinct CDR3 sequences, with 50% as singletons. This clonotype has more than one count but fewer than ten. The source of this sequence is a human donor who had recovered from COVID-19. The V and J genes are TRBV6-1 and TRBJ2-7; D uncertain. The source material was CD4+ T cells from blood, sampled about 7 months after SARS-CoV-2 vaccination. The CDR3 spells CASSEWRGSSYEQYF. As DNA, the CDR3 is TGTGCCAGCAGTGAATGGCGCGGAAGCTCCTACGAGCAGTACTTC.